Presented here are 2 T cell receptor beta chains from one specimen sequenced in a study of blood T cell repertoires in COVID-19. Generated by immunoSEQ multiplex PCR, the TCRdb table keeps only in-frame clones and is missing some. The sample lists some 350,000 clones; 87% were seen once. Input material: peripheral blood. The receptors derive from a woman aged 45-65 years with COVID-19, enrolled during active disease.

CDR3 sequence (DNA): TGTGCCAGCAGCAAAGCGGGAGAGAAATACAATGAGCAGTTCTTC. The encoded protein is CASSKAGEKYNEQFF. The gene calls are TRBV11-2 and TRBJ2-1; TRBD2 aligns across 8 bases. CDR3 size: 15 residues. The V gene's germline CDR1 is SGHAT and CDR2 FQNNGV. J was trimmed by 4 bases and V by 5 bases; bases with no gene match: 7.

CDR3 in DNA: TGTGCCAGCAGCCCCTCGGGCGGGTCGAACACCGGGGAGCTGTTTTTT. Translated: CASSPSGGSNTGELFF. This sequence joins TRBV5-4 and TRBJ2-2; D might be TRBD2 (5 bases). Germline CDR1 is SGHNT and CDR2 is YYREEE (reference sequence). There are 16 residues in the CDR3. The germline V and J ends were trimmed by 4 bases and 0 bases, with 13 bases remaining between them.